The 9 T cell receptor beta chains given below trace back to one sample, sequenced in a study of kidney transplant recipient with SARS-CoV-2 infection. TCRdb independently ran MiXCR on the reads; one entry per CDR3 protein. The data contain about 250,000 distinct CDR3 sequences, 25% to 30% of them singletons. The sequenced sample was a blood sample, obtained at baseline and on day 111 from a kidney transplant recipient. These receptor sequences come from a male patient between 25 and 39 years old who had COVID-19 and was a kidney transplant recipient. Some T cells may be provided by the graft donor.

As concerns this clonotype: A read error is possible here, since a much larger clone lies one base away. V is TRBV4-2 and J is TRBJ2-2; 8 positions match TRBD1. This CDR3 is 16 amino acids long. CDR1 and CDR2 (germline): LGHNA, YNFKEQ. The chain's CDR3 is CANSRETGAGTGELFF. As DNA, the CDR3 is TGTGCCAACAGCCGGGAGACAGGGGCTGGCACCGGGGAGCTGTTTTTT.

This clonotype was counted at least ten times. The V and J genes are TRBV27 and TRBJ1-5; maybe TRBD1 (6 bases). V lost 5 bases, J lost 5 bases, and 28 bases lay in between. This CDR3 is built from 19 residues. The germline CDR1 and CDR2 sequences are MNHEY and SMNVEV (reference sequence). This CDR3 is CASSPLTDPGHLMDQPQHF. CDR3 coding DNA: TGTGCCAGCAGTCCTCTTACCGATCCGGGACACCTCATGGATCAGCCCCAGCATTTT.

Remarks on this clonotype: This may be a read error, as it is one base from a much larger clone. The chain employs TRBV4-3 and TRBJ1-4; D uncertain. V lost 0 bases, J lost 8 bases, and 7 bases lay in between. The CDR3 consists of 13 residues. The germline V gene has CDR1 LGHNA and CDR2 YSLEER. The CDR3 loop reads CASSQDLHEKLFF. CDR3 DNA sequence: TGCGCCAGCAGCCAAGATTTACACGAAAAACTGTTTTTT.

Ten or more counts support this clonotype. The chain has TRBV19 and TRBJ1-2; a weak D match, TRBD1 (6 bases). CDR3 length: 17 amino acids. CDR1 and CDR2 from the germline V gene are LNHDA and SQIVND (reference sequence). Trimming shortened V by 5 bases and J by 4 bases, and 23 bases separated the two germline ends. The CDR3 reads CASSVAGTNRKTYGYTF. The CDR3 nucleotides read TGTGCCAGTAGTGTAGCGGGGACAAATCGAAAGACCTATGGCTACACCTTC.

Many counts were recorded for this clonotype. This chain connects TRBV7-1 to TRBJ1-2; the D is unclear. TRBV7-1 is an ORF; its function is uncertain. Between the trimmed V and J ends, which lost 5 bases and 4 bases, there was a span of 23 bases. The CDR3 has 17 amino acids. The CDR3 here is CASSHRPHEGKTYGYTF. In nucleotides, the CDR3 is TGTGCCAGCAGCCACAGACCTCACGAGGGAAAGACCTATGGCTACACCTTC.

The table lists this clonotype with many counts. CDR3 in DNA: TGTGCCACCAGTGATTTGCTGGGACGGAGCTACGAGCAGTACTTC. Its translation is CATSDLLGRSYEQYF. The rearrangement links TRBV24-1 to TRBJ2-7; D tentatively fits TRBD1 or TRBD2 (5 bases each). Germline V CDR1 and CDR2: KGHDR, SFDVKD. V dropped 0 bases and J dropped 3 bases, with 11 bases sitting between them. The CDR3 loop spans 15 amino acids.

This clonotype has ten or more counts. The V call is TRBV19, the J call TRBJ2-5; 8 nucleotides line up with TRBD2. In germline, CDR1 is LNHDA, CDR2 SQIVND (reference sequence). With 6 bases clipped from V and 3 bases from J, the junction kept 3 bases outside the gene matches. This CDR3 has 13 residues. The CDR3 DNA sequence: TGTGCCAGTAGGGGACTAGACAAAGAGACCCAGTACTTC. Translating it yields CASRGLDKETQYF.

This clonotype was detected ten times or more. This sequence joins TRBV2 and TRBJ2-7, with D tentatively TRBD2 (5 bases). The CDR3 has 13 residues. Germline values: CDR1 SNHLY, CDR2 FYNNEI. The germline V and J ends were trimmed by 2 bases and 5 bases, with 10 bases remaining between them. In nucleotides, the CDR3 is TGTGCCAGCAGTGAAAGGGAGTTCAACGAGCAGTACTTC. Protein: CASSEREFNEQYF.

About this clonotype itself: This may be a read error: a much more frequent sequence differs by one nucleotide. The chain recombines TRBV6-4 with TRBJ1-2; D gene unclear. Germline CDR1 is MRHNA and CDR2 is SNTAGT. The V and J ends lost 5 bases and 4 bases respectively, with 23 bases between them. The CDR3 covers 17 residues. CDR3 nucleotide sequence: TGTGCCAGCAGTATTATGCGCTCACACGGAAAGACCTATGGCTACACCTTC. This translates into CASSIMRSHGKTYGYTF.